Each of the 31 T cell receptor beta chains below was sequenced from the same sample in a study of T-cell memory formation after mild COVID-19. TCRdb analysed the 5' RACE reads with MiXCR anew, one entry per CDR3 protein. Here the sample spans approximately 250,000 distinct CDR3 sequences, about a sixth being singletons. Sequencing input: PBMCs or a T cell subset sorted from them (not recorded which). The receptors derive from a man aged 18 to 29 who had mild COVID-19 (a few samples of this study predate the infection). Cell type and time point are not known.

The J gene is TRBJ2-5, the V gene TRBV6-5, with a tentative D call TRBD2 (6 bases). The length of the CDR3 is 15 residues. Trimming cost V 0 bases and J 1 base, with 9 bases left between them. Germline V gene data show CDR1 as MNHEY and CDR2 as SVGAGI. The DNA for the CDR3 is TGTGCCAGCAGTTACTCGGGTAGCGGCCAAGAGACCCAGTACTTC. Protein: CASSYSGSGQETQYF.

This clonotype was detected only a few times. This chain joins TRBV5-1 and TRBJ2-3, with D tentatively TRBD2 (5 bases). The CDR3 sequence is 16 residues long. Germline CDR1 and CDR2: SGHRS and YFSETQ. Trimming cost V 0 bases and J 0 bases, with 11 bases left between them. The CDR3 sequence is CASSLVYGVSTDTQYF. The CDR3 DNA is TGCGCCAGCAGCTTGGTTTACGGGGTGAGCACAGATACGCAGTATTTT. The variable domain in full, completed from reference TRBV5-1 and TRBJ2-3, reads KAGVTQTPRYLIKTRGQQVTLSCSPISGHRSVSWYQQTPGQGLQFLFEYFSETQRNKGNFPGRFSGRQFSNSRSEMNVSTLELGDSALYLCASSLVYGVSTDTQYFGPGTRLTVL.

This clonotype was seen at least ten times. This chain links TRBV27 with TRBJ1-5; unclear D gene. V was pared by 5 bases and J by 3 bases, with 5 bases between. Germline assignment: CDR1 MNHEY and CDR2 SMNVEV (reference sequence). This CDR3 contains 12 residues. The CDR3 region is CASSPSNQPQHF. As DNA, the CDR3 is TGTGCCAGCAGTCCATCCAATCAGCCCCAGCATTTT.

The chain employs TRBV5-1 and TRBJ1-2; the D gene is possibly TRBD1 (5 bases). The CDR3 is 15 amino acids. Germline V gene sequence: CDR1 SGHRS, CDR2 YFSETQ. V was shortened by 0 bases and J by 0 bases, with 9 bases between the two germline ends. The CDR3 nucleotides read TGCGCCAGCAGCTTGGCGGGGACTTCTAACTATGGCTACACCTTC. Its protein is CASSLAGTSNYGYTF.

This chain uses TRBV3-1 with TRBJ1-1; D not certain. The V end lost 4 bases, the J end lost 2 bases, and 11 bases lay between the germline ends. Germline values: CDR1 LGHDT, CDR2 YNNKEL (reference sequence). The CDR3 runs 14 residues. CDR3 protein: CASSPLDGNTEAFF. CDR3 DNA: TGTGCCAGCAGCCCCCTCGACGGCAACACTGAAGCTTTCTTT.

This clonotype has only a few counts. The gene calls are TRBV7-3 and TRBJ2-1; 7 nucleotides align to TRBD2. The CDR3 runs to 15 residues. Germline CDR1 SGHTA, CDR2 FQGTGA. V gave up 1 base and J gave up 3 bases; unmatched junction bases: 3. The CDR3 is CASSLMAGDYNEQFF. The CDR3 nucleotides are TGTGCCAGCAGCTTAATGGCGGGGGACTACAATGAGCAGTTCTTC. The variable domain in full, completed from reference TRBV7-3 and TRBJ2-1, reads GAGVSQTPSNKVTEKGKYVELRCDPISGHTALYWYRQSLGQGPEFLIYFQGTGAADDSGLPNDRFFAVRPEGSVSTLKIQRTERGDSAVYLCASSLMAGDYNEQFFGPGTRLTVL.

This clonotype was observed a few times. V is TRBV7-9 and J is TRBJ1-1; a possible D gene is TRBD1 (5 bases). The length of the CDR3 is 15 residues. The germline CDR1 and CDR2 sequences are SEHNR and FQNEAQ (reference sequence). Trimming left V 5 bases short and J 0 bases short, with 13 bases between. CDR3 residues: CASSPPGTLNTEAFF. CDR3 coding DNA: TGTGCCAGCAGCCCCCCGGGGACTTTGAACACTGAAGCTTTCTTT. Full variable domain (rest looked up from reference TRBV7-9 and TRBJ1-1): DTGVSQNPRHKITKRGQNVTFRCDPISEHNRLYWYRQTLGQGPEFLTYFQNEAQLEKSRLLSDRFSAERPKGSFSTLEIQRTEQGDSAMYLCASSPPGTLNTEAFFGQGTRLTVV.

The gene calls are TRBV28 and TRBJ1-2, with a possible D match to TRBD1 (6 bases). V was clipped by 4 bases and J by 4 bases, with 16 bases between them. This CDR3 is 15 amino acids long. Germline lookup yields CDR1 MDHEN and CDR2 SYDVKM. The CDR3 bases are TGTGCCAGCAGTTGGAACAGGGACTTAGTCTATGGCTACACCTTC. This encodes CASSWNRDLVYGYTF.

This clonotype was picked up a small number of times. The V and J genes are TRBV7-8 and TRBJ2-1; possibly TRBD1 for D (5 bases). V gave up 4 bases and J gave up 15 bases, with 22 bases separating them. Looked up from germline, CDR1 is SGHVS and CDR2 is FQNEAQ. The CDR3 covers 14 residues. The CDR3 DNA reads TGTGCCAGCAGCTCCACCATCGCGGCAGGGTTGGCGTTCTTC. It encodes CASSSTIAAGLAFF.

CDR3 bases: TGTGCCAGCTCACCTGGAGCGGGGAGGAGCACAGATACGCAGTATTTT. Translation: CASSPGAGRSTDTQYF. The chain recombines TRBV18 with TRBJ2-3, with 7 bases aligning to TRBD2. From germline, CDR1 is KGHSH and CDR2 LQKENI. The length of the CDR3 is 16 residues. The J segment lost 0 bases and the V segment lost 3 bases, leaving 6 bases of the junction unmatched.

In its sample, this clonotype was seen a few times. The chain has TRBV7-2 and TRBJ2-4; D remains unclear. The length of the CDR3 is 13 residues. Germline V gene sequence: CDR1 SGHTA, CDR2 FQGNSA. V was trimmed by 6 bases and J by 7 bases, leaving 13 bases between them. The DNA of the CDR3 is TGTGCCAGCAGTCCCGGGTTCGTTAACATTCAGTACTTC. This gives the protein CASSPGFVNIQYF.

The CDR3 bases are TGTGCCAGCAGCTTAAAACTGAACACCGGGGAGCTGTTTTTT. This codes for CASSLKLNTGELFF. This chain links TRBV7-3 with TRBJ2-2; D remains ambiguous. This CDR3 has 14 amino acids. The V end was cut by 1 base, the J end by 1 base, with 4 bases between. The germline gives CDR1 SGHTA, CDR2 FQGTGA. Supplemented by reference TRBV7-3 and TRBJ2-2, the full variable domain reads GAGVSQTPSNKVTEKGKYVELRCDPISGHTALYWYRQSLGQGPEFLIYFQGTGAADDSGLPNDRFFAVRPEGSVSTLKIQRTERGDSAVYLCASSLKLNTGELFFGEGSRLTVL.

This clonotype came up a few times. The gene calls are TRBV6-4 and TRBJ2-3; possibly TRBD1 for D (5 bases). V was trimmed by 2 bases and J by 6 bases, leaving 18 bases between them. Germline CDR1 and CDR2: MRHNA and SNTAGT. This CDR3 spans 16 amino acids. CDR3 nucleotides: TGTGCCAGCAGTGACCGGGCAGGGTTCCCATCCGATACGCAGTATTTT. It encodes CASSDRAGFPSDTQYF.

This clonotype turned up a few times. The genes are TRBV2 and TRBJ2-1; 14 bases are shared with TRBD2. The trim removed 6 bases at V and 6 bases at J, leaving 4 bases unmatched. Germline CDR1 reads SNHLY; CDR2 reads FYNNEI. The CDR3 runs to 15 residues. The CDR3 region has the DNA TGTGCCAGCAGAGCCGGGACTAGCGGGAGCAATGAGCAGTTCTTC. Protein product: CASRAGTSGSNEQFF.

The chain uses TRBV20-1 and TRBJ1-2, with D perhaps TRBD1 (5 bases). V lost 2 bases and J lost 4, with 20 bases in between. This CDR3 has 16 amino acids. Germline V gives CDR1 DFQATT, CDR2 SNEGSKA (reference sequence). CDR3 sequence: CSARSEAGQGGYGYTF. The CDR3 DNA sequence: TGCAGTGCTAGATCTGAAGCGGGCCAGGGTGGCTATGGCTACACCTTC.

There are a few counts of this clonotype. The chain joins TRBV7-3 to TRBJ1-2, with a possible D match to TRBD1 (5 bases). Trimming removed 3 bases from V and 4 bases from J, with 9 bases in between. The CDR3 sequence is 13 residues long. CDR1 is SGHTA, CDR2 FQGTGA, per germline. CDR3 protein: CASSFGGTYGYTF. The CDR3 coding sequence is TGTGCCAGCAGCTTTGGGGGGACCTATGGCTACACCTTC.

The chain is built from TRBV4-2 and TRBJ2-1, with 7 bases aligning to TRBD1. This CDR3 has 18 residues. Germline CDR1 is LGHNA and CDR2 is YNFKEQ. V trimming: 4 bases; J trimming: 3 bases; junction bases outside the gene matches: 15. The CDR3 DNA reads as TGTGCCAGCAGCCGATACTCCCCTGGACAGGACTTCTACAATGAGCAGTTCTTC. It yields the protein CASSRYSPGQDFYNEQFF.

This chain connects TRBV6-6 to TRBJ1-2; TRBD1 matches 10 bases. CDR1 MNHNY and CDR2 SVGAGI come from the germline V gene (reference sequence). Unmatched junction bases numbered 6, after V lost 5 bases and J lost 12 bases. This CDR3 comprises 12 residues. CDR3 amino acids: CASSAGTGDNTF. The CDR3 DNA follows: TGTGCCAGCAGTGCCGGGACAGGGGATAACACCTTC.

This clonotype occurred a few times. The chain uses TRBV2 and TRBJ1-2; D is unclear. Trimming removed 3 bases at V and 2 bases at J, with 7 bases between. CDR1 is SNHLY, CDR2 FYNNEI, per germline. The CDR3 has 13 residues. The CDR3 nucleotides read TGTGCCAGCAGTGACGGCAGGAACTATGGCTACACCTTC. Protein: CASSDGRNYGYTF.

This clonotype has just a few counts. V usage is TRBV5-1 and J usage is TRBJ2-4, with TRBD1 matching over 10 bases. With V trimmed by 0 bases and J by 11 bases, 5 bases remained unmatched. CDR3 length equals 14 residues. CDR1 SGHRS and CDR2 YFSETQ come from the germline V gene. CDR3 residues: CASSLGQGAAFQYF. In DNA, the CDR3 is TGCGCCAGCAGCTTGGGACAGGGGGCTGCATTTCAGTACTTC.

This clonotype was counted once. The J gene is TRBJ2-1, the V gene TRBV5-1; no clear D gene. The CDR3 is 16 amino acids. Trimming shortened V by 2 bases and J by 7 bases, and 19 bases separated the two germline ends. CDR1 is SGHRS, CDR2 YFSETQ, per germline. CDR3 sequence reads: CASSLPRSSGGNEQFF. CDR3 coding DNA: TGCGCCAGCAGCTTACCCAGATCAAGTGGTGGGAATGAGCAGTTCTTC.

V gene TRBV28 combines with J gene TRBJ2-1; D unresolved. Germline values: CDR1 MDHEN, CDR2 SYDVKM. CDR3 size: 16 residues. Trimming took off 6 bases at V and 4 bases at J, with 19 bases between the two ends. The CDR3 reads CASSPQDRDRYNEQFF. CDR3 nucleotides: TGTGCCAGCAGCCCCCAGGACCGAGACCGTTACAATGAGCAGTTCTTC.

This rearrangement joins TRBV7-8 to TRBJ2-4; D assignment may be TRBD1 or TRBD2 (5 bases each). This CDR3 is built from 14 residues. V was trimmed by 1 base and J by 6 bases, leaving 10 bases between them. The germline V gene encodes CDR1 SGHVS and CDR2 FQNEAQ. CDR3 coding DNA: TGTGCCAGCAGCTTAGAAAAGGGACGAAACATTCAGTACTTC. It yields the protein CASSLEKGRNIQYF.

This chain joins TRBV15 and TRBJ2-5, with 9 bases fitting TRBD2. Germline lookup yields CDR1 LNHNV and CDR2 YYDKDF (reference sequence). This CDR3 spans 16 amino acids. Losses at the gene ends were 1 base for V and 10 bases for J; bases not matched to a gene: 13. CDR3 sequence (DNA): TGTGCCACCAGCAGAGCAGGTAGCGGGGGACCAGGCGACCAGTACTTC. Translation gives CATSRAGSGGPGDQYF. The whole variable domain, filled in from reference TRBV15 and TRBJ2-5, reads DAMVIQNPRYQVTQFGKPVTLSCSQTLNHNVMYWYQQKSSQAPKLLFHYYDKDFNNEADTPDNFQSRRPNTSFCFLDIRSPGLGDTAMYLCATSRAGSGGPGDQYFGPGTRLLVL.

The chain links TRBV10-3 to TRBJ2-4; D remains unclear. The CDR3 has 15 residues. The germline CDR1 and CDR2 sequences are ENHRY and SYGVKD. V lost 2 bases and J 0 bases, leaving 8 bases between the germline ends. Written as DNA, the CDR3 is TGTGCCATCAGTGAGAACAACCGAGCCAAAAACATTCAGTACTTC. Translated: CAISENNRAKNIQYF.

This chain joins TRBV3-1 and TRBJ2-7; no definite D call. The CDR3 length is 13 residues. V was trimmed by 4 bases and J by 5 bases, leaving 12 bases between them. Germline CDR1 and CDR2: LGHDT and YNNKEL (reference sequence). Written as DNA, the CDR3 is TGTGCCAGCAGCCCCGACACTGGGAACGAGCAGTACTTC. The encoded protein is CASSPDTGNEQYF.

The genes are TRBV7-9 and TRBJ2-7; the match to TRBD1 covers 7 bases. CDR1 and CDR2 from the germline V gene are SEHNR and FQNEAQ (reference sequence). With 5 bases clipped from V and 7 bases from J, the junction kept 8 bases outside the gene matches. CDR3 size: 13 residues. CDR3 nucleotide sequence: TGTGCCAGCAGCACCGGGACAGCTCTTGAGCAGTACGTC. It codes for CASSTGTALEQYV.

This clonotype has a count of ten or more. The V call is TRBV7-2, the J call TRBJ2-5; no reliable D call. This CDR3 has 14 residues. In germline, CDR1 is SGHTA, CDR2 FQGNSA. V lost 5 bases, J lost 1 base, and 11 bases lay in between. CDR3 bases: TGTGCCAGCAGCCAGAGGTGGTCCCAAGAGACCCAGTACTTC. Translated: CASSQRWSQETQYF.

This clonotype was counted only a few times. V and J are TRBV12-3 or TRBV12-4 and TRBJ2-4, with TRBD1 matching 7 bases. V lost 5 bases to trimming and J lost 13 bases; unmatched junction nucleotides: 11. The CDR3 sequence is 13 residues long. CDR3 region: CASSPGQDPPQYF. DNA for the CDR3: TGTGCCAGCAGTCCCGGACAGGATCCTCCCCAGTACTTC.

This clonotype was seen a few times. The chain couples TRBV6-2 or TRBV6-3 to TRBJ2-7, with a tentative D call TRBD2 (6 bases). CDR3 length equals 15 residues. V was trimmed by 2 bases and J by 4 bases, leaving 15 bases between them. Germline CDR1 reads MNHEY; CDR2 reads SVGEGT. CDR3 coding DNA: TGTGCCAGCAGTTACCTTCCGGGACTTGGATACGAGCAGTACTTC. Protein sequence: CASSYLPGLGYEQYF.

This clonotype appeared a few times. The genes are TRBV5-4 and TRBJ2-3, with a tentative D call TRBD1 (6 bases). The CDR3 has 12 amino acids. Trimming left V 5 bases short and J 10 bases short, with 14 bases between. Germline loops: CDR1 SGHNT, CDR2 YYREEE (reference sequence). The CDR3 sequence is CASRQGVGAQYF. The CDR3 bases are TGTGCCAGCAGACAGGGCGTGGGCGCGCAGTATTTT.